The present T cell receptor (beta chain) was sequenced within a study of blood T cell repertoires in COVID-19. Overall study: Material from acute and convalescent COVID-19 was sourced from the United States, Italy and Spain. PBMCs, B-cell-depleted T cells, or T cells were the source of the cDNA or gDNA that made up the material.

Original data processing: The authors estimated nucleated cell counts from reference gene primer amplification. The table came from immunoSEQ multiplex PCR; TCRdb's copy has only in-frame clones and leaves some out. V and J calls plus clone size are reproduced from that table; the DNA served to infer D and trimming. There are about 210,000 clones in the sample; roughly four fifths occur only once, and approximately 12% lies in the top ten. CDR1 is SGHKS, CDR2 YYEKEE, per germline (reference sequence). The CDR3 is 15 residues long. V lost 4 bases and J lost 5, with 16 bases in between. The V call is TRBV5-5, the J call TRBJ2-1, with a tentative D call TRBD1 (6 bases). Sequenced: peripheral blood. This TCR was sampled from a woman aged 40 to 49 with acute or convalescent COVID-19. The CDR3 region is CASSITGSHDNEQFF. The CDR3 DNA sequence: TGTGCCAGCAGCATTACAGGGTCCCACGACAATGAGCAGTTCTTC.